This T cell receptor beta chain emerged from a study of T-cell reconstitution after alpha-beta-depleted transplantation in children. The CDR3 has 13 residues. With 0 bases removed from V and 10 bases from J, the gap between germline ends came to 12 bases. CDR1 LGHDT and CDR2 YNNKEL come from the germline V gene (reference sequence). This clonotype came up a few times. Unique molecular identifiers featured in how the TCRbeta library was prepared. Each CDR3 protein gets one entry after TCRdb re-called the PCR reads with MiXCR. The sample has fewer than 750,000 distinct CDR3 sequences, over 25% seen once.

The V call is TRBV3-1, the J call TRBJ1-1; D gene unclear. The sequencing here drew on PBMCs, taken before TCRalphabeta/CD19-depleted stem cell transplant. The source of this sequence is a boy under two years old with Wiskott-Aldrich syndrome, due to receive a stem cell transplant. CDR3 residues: CASSQEGRKRAFF. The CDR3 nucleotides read TGTGCCAGCAGCCAAGAGGGAAGGAAAAGAGCTTTCTTT.